This T cell receptor beta chain was obtained from a study of T-cell reconstitution after alpha-beta-depleted transplantation in children. Molecular barcoding with unique molecular identifiers was used for the TCRbeta library. A single record per CDR3 protein comes from TCRdb applying MiXCR to the PCR reads. Here the sample spans about a million distinct CDR3 sequences, about 26% being singletons. The CDR3 spans 17 residues. Germline V lookup: CDR1 SGHRS, CDR2 YFSETQ. The V segment lost 0 bases and the J segment 2 bases; nucleotides outside the gene matches: 9. This clonotype showed up just a few times. What it recognizes is unknown. Study-level points and caveats: The origin of alpha-beta T cells about two months after transplant was reportedly several hundred expanded graft clones.

The V call is TRBV5-1, the J call TRBJ2-5, with 8 bases lining up with TRBD2. The starting material was PBMCs, mostly from graft donor cells, obtained 360 days after TCRalphabeta/CD19-depleted stem cell transplant. This clonotype was sampled from a boy in the first two years of life who had a stem cell transplant for SCID, so the T cells may come from the graft donor. CDR3 sequence reads: CASSLAAGLVLQETQYF. CDR3 nucleotide sequence: TGCGCCAGCAGCTTGGCGGCGGGACTAGTCCTTCAAGAGACCCAGTACTTC.